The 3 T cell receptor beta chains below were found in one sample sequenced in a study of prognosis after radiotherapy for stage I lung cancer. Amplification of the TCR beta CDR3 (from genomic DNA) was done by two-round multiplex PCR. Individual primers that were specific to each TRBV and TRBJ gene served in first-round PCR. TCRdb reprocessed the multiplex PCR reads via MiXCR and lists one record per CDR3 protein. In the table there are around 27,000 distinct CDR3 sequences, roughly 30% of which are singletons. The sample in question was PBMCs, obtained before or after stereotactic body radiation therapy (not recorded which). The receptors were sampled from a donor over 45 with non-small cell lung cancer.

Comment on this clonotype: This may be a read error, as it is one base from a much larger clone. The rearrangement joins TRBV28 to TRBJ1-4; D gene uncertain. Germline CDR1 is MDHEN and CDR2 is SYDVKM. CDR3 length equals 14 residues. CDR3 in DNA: TGTGCCAGAAGTTTAGGCGCCGGAGGTGAAAAACTGTTTTTT. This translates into CARSLGAGGEKLFF.

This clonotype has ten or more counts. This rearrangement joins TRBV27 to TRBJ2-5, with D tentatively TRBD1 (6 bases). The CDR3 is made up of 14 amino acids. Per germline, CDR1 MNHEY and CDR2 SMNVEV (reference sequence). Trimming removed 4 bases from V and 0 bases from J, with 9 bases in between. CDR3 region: CASSSTGYQETQYF. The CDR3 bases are TGTGCCAGCAGTTCCACAGGGTACCAAGAGACCCAGTACTTC.

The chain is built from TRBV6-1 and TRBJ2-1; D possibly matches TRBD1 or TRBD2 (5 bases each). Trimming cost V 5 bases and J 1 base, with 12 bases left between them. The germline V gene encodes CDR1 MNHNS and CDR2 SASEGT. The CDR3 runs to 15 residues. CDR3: CASSRDLFSYNEQFF. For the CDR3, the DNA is TGTGCCAGCAGTAGGGACCTCTTTTCCTACAATGAGCAGTTCTTC.